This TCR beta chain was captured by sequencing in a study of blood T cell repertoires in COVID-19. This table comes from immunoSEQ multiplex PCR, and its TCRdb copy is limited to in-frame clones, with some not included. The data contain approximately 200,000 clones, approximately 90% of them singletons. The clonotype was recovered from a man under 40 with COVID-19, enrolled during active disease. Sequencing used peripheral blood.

DNA of the CDR3: TGTGCCATCAGTGCGGGAACGGGCAACCCTAATGAGCAGTTCTTC. Protein sequence: CAISAGTGNPNEQFF. The J gene is TRBJ2-1, the V gene TRBV10-3, with D maybe TRBD2 (5 bases). This CDR3 is 15 amino acids long. Trimming pared 4 bases from V and 7 bases from J, leaving 17 bases between. Germline loops: CDR1 ENHRY, CDR2 SYGVKD.